The 25 T cell receptor beta chains below were found in one sample sequenced in a study of shared clonotypes between healthy human individuals. The table came from immunoSEQ multiplex PCR; TCRdb's copy has only in-frame clones and leaves some out. The sample has about 500,000 clones; around 77% are singletons. Material: PBMCs. The receptor set was obtained from a woman aged 40 to 49 in good health. Some clones in this sample may be carry-over from other donors' samples.

On this clone: A far larger clone is just one base off, so this is likely a read error. J is TRBJ1-2 and V is TRBV7-9; the D gene is possibly TRBD1 (6 bases). This CDR3 has 15 residues. Germline CDR1 reads SEHNR; CDR2 reads FQNEAQ (reference sequence). The CDR3 region has the DNA TGTGTCAGCAGCCCCGAAACAGGGTTCAACTATGGCTACACCTTC. It is translated as CVSSPETGFNYGYTF. Looking up the rest from reference TRBV7-9 and TRBJ1-2 gives the full variable domain: DTGVSQNPRHKITKRGQNVTFRCDPISEHNRLYWYRQTLGQGPEFLTYFQNEAQLEKSRLLSDRFSAERPKGSFSTLEIQRTEQGDSAMYLCVSSPETGFNYGYTFGSGTRLTVV.

In its sample, this clone was seen once. The rearrangement joins TRBV11-2 to TRBJ2-3; 12 bases fit TRBD2. Germline trimming cut 2 bases from V and 4 bases from J; bases unmatched to any gene: 4. CDR3 length: 16 amino acids. Per germline, CDR1 SGHAT and CDR2 FQNNGV. Here the CDR3 reads CASSLRLAGVADTQYF. The CDR3 nucleotides read TGTGCCAGCAGCTTAAGACTAGCGGGAGTAGCAGATACGCAGTATTTT.

About this clone: A read error may be the cause here, since a much bigger clone is one base away. Other nucleotide sequences from this sample produce the same CDR3. V gene TRBV6-5 combines with J gene TRBJ1-3; D is ambiguous. The CDR3 runs to 15 residues. The germline V gene encodes CDR1 MNHEY and CDR2 SVGAGI. V was pared by 2 bases and J by 1 base, with 9 bases between. The CDR3 spells CASSYRWSSGNTIYF. The CDR3 coding sequence is TGTGCCAGCAGTTACCGGTGGAGTTCTGGAAACACCATATATTTT.

The gene calls are TRBV5-6 and TRBJ2-7; 7 bases line up with TRBD1. Trimming removed 4 bases from V and 0 bases from J; junction bases left unmatched: 7. The CDR3 extends over 15 amino acids. In germline, CDR1 is SGHDT, CDR2 YYEEEE. CDR3 protein: CASSILGQRSYEQYF. Here the CDR3 DNA reads TGTGCCAGCAGCATCTTGGGACAGCGCTCCTACGAGCAGTACTTC.

The genes are TRBV6-1 and TRBJ1-1; unclear D gene. Germline CDR1 is MNHNS and CDR2 is SASEGT. V gave up 5 bases and J gave up 7 bases, with 8 bases separating them. This CDR3 has 11 amino acids. This chain's CDR3 is CASSPTGEAFF. The CDR3 DNA follows: TGTGCCAGCAGTCCGACCGGTGAAGCTTTCTTT.

J is TRBJ1-5 and V is TRBV7-8; maybe TRBD1 (6 bases). Germline-derived CDR1 and CDR2 are SGHVS and FQNEAQ. Trimming left V 5 bases short and J 5 bases short, with 13 bases between. The CDR3 length is 14 residues. CDR3 in DNA: TGTGCCAGCAGCCTCCGGGACACATATCAGCCCCAGCATTTT. Its translation: CASSLRDTYQPQHF.

CDR3 in amino acids: CAWRGYRVSSGANVLTF. In DNA form, the CDR3 reads TGTGCCTGGAGGGGGTACAGGGTTTCCTCTGGGGCCAACGTCCTGACTTTC. The V gene is TRBV30, the J gene TRBJ2-6, with D possibly TRBD1 on 6 matching bases. The ends were cut back, 3 bases at V and 0 bases at J, with 15 bases in the middle. The CDR3 is made up of 17 amino acids. Germline CDR1 GTSNPN, CDR2 SVGIG (reference sequence). Supplemented by reference TRBV30 and TRBJ2-6, the full variable domain reads SQTIHQWPATLVQPVGSPLSLECTVEGTSNPNLYWYRQAAGRGLQLLFYSVGIGQISSEVPQNLSASRPQDRQFILSSKKLLLSDSGFYLCAWRGYRVSSGANVLTFGAGSRLTVL.

The chain combines TRBV4-2 with TRBJ2-5; 11 bases agree with TRBD2. The end of the DNA fits TRBJ2-7 better, so the J call may be wrong. Germline CDR1 LGHNA, CDR2 YNFKEQ. The CDR3 totals 14 residues. CDR3: CASSLELAGGEQYF. CDR3 bases: TGTGCCAGCAGCTTGGAGCTAGCGGGAGGCGAGCAGTACTTC.

This chain connects TRBV7-3 to TRBJ2-3; the match to TRBD2 covers 8 bases. This CDR3 region has 16 residues. Losses at the gene ends were 5 bases for V and 7 bases for J; bases not matched to a gene: 14. Germline V gene lookup returns CDR1 SGHTA and CDR2 FQGTGA. The CDR3 DNA is TGTGCCAGCAGCCTGGCCGGCGGGAGGTATGGGCATACGCAGTATTTT. The encoded protein is CASSLAGGRYGHTQYF.

This clone was recorded a few times. The V and J genes are TRBV20-1 and TRBJ2-5; no definite D call. The CDR3 covers 11 residues. Per germline, CDR1 DFQATT and CDR2 SNEGSKA (reference sequence). Trimming shortened V by 4 bases and J by 3 bases, and 6 bases separated the two germline ends. The CDR3 DNA reads as TGCAGTGCTACAGCTAAAGAGACCCAGTACTTC. The encoded protein is CSATAKETQYF.

CDR3 bases: TGTGCCAGCAGGACTAGCGGGCACAATGAGCAGTTCTTC. Residues: CASRTSGHNEQFF. The chain couples TRBV27 to TRBJ2-1; TRBD2 matches 10 bases. CDR3 length: 13 residues. V lost 6 bases and J lost 5; bases outside the gene matches: 1. CDR1 and CDR2 (germline): MNHEY, SMNVEV (reference sequence).

J is TRBJ1-4 and V is TRBV5-6; D remains unclear. Germline CDR1 and CDR2: SGHDT and YYEEEE. This CDR3 is built from 14 residues. Trimming pared 7 bases from V and 8 bases from J, leaving 18 bases between. CDR3 nucleotide sequence: TGTGCCAGCTCCCAGGCCGGGGTAGGGGAAAAACTGTTTTTT. The encoded protein is CASSQAGVGEKLFF. Full variable domain (remainder filled in from reference TRBV5-6 and TRBJ1-4): DAGVTQSPTHLIKTRGQQVTLRCSPKSGHDTVSWYQQALGQGPQFIFQYYEEEERQRGNFPDRFSGHQFPNYSSELNVNALLLGDSALYLCASSQAGVGEKLFFGSGTQLSVL.

This clone was detected only once. J is TRBJ2-5 and V is TRBV7-9; a weak D match, TRBD1 (5 bases). Germline V gene lookup returns CDR1 SEHNR and CDR2 FQNEAQ (reference sequence). The V gene lost 5 bases and the J gene lost 5 bases, with 9 bases spanning the gap. There are 12 residues in the CDR3. CDR3 amino acids: CASSLGHETQYF. The DNA of the CDR3 is TGTGCCAGCAGCCTGGGGCATGAGACCCAGTACTTC. The full variable domain, completed using reference TRBV7-9 and TRBJ2-5, is DTGVSQNPRHKITKRGQNVTFRCDPISEHNRLYWYRQTLGQGPEFLTYFQNEAQLEKSRLLSDRFSAERPKGSFSTLEIQRTEQGDSAMYLCASSLGHETQYFGPGTRLLVL.

The chain is built from TRBV15 and TRBJ1-6; no definite D call. The CDR3 is 16 amino acids. Trimming cost V 0 bases and J 7 bases, with 13 bases left between them. The germline gives CDR1 LNHNV, CDR2 YYDKDF (reference sequence). The CDR3 DNA is TGTGCCACCAGCAGAGATGATGGGGTCAACAATTCACCCCTCCACTTT. It specifies CATSRDDGVNNSPLHF. The variable domain in full, with the rest retrieved from reference TRBV15 and TRBJ1-6, is DAMVIQNPRYQVTQFGKPVTLSCSQTLNHNVMYWYQQKSSQAPKLLFHYYDKDFNNEADTPDNFQSRRPNTSFCFLDIRSPGLGDTAMYLCATSRDDGVNNSPLHFGNGTRLTVT.

The chain links TRBV29-1 to TRBJ2-2; D unclear. Germline CDR1 and CDR2: SQVTM and ANQGSEA. The length of the CDR3 is 14 residues. V was clipped by 1 base and J by 2 bases, with 8 bases between them. In nucleotides, the CDR3 is TGCAGCGTTGAAGCCCCTTTTAACACCGGGGAGCTGTTTTTT. It specifies CSVEAPFNTGELFF.

This clone was observed once. This same CDR3 is encoded by further DNA sequences in the sample. This chain connects TRBV18 to TRBJ1-3; D not resolved. Germline loops: CDR1 KGHSH, CDR2 LQKENI. The CDR3 totals 14 residues. V was clipped by 1 base and J by 1 base, with 5 bases between them. The CDR3 DNA reads as TGTGCCAGCTCACCACAAGGTTCTGGAAACACCATATATTTT. This gives the protein CASSPQGSGNTIYF.

A note on this clone: Since a far larger clone is one base different, this is likely a read error. The CDR3 region has the DNA TGCAGCGTTGGGACAGGAGATAACTATGGCTACGCCTTC. Translated, it gives CSVGTGDNYGYAF. The V call is TRBV29-1, the J call TRBJ1-2; TRBD1 matches 7 bases. Germline values: CDR1 SQVTM, CDR2 ANQGSEA. The CDR3 totals 13 residues. Complete variable domain (other parts from reference TRBV29-1 and TRBJ1-2): SAVISQKPSRDICQRGTSLTIQCQVDSQVTMMFWYRQQPGQSLTLIATANQGSEATYESGFVIDKFPISRPNLTFSTLTVSNMSPEDSSIYLCSVGTGDNYGYAFGSGTRLTVV.

The J gene is TRBJ2-7, the V gene TRBV25-1; TRBD2 agrees at 7 bases. The ends lost 3 bases at V and 0 bases at J; junction bases unmatched: 5. The CDR3 consists of 15 residues. Germline loops: CDR1 MGHDK, CDR2 SYGVNS. CDR3 coding DNA: TGTGCCAGCAGTGATGGGGCGGGAGACTCCTACGAGCAGTACTTC. Encoded protein: CASSDGAGDSYEQYF.

This clone was seen a few times. This chain uses TRBV7-2 with TRBJ1-2; 8 bases align to TRBD1. V lost 5 bases, J lost 10 bases, and 9 bases stayed unmatched. From germline, CDR1 is SGHTA and CDR2 FQGNSA. This CDR3 has 13 residues. The CDR3 nucleotides read TGTGCCAGCAGCCCCAATACAGGGGGTGCCTACACCTTC. Protein: CASSPNTGGAYTF.

This chain uses TRBV29-1 with TRBJ2-1; D gene unclear. CDR1 and CDR2 (germline): SQVTM, ANQGSEA. V was shortened by 6 bases and J by 8 bases, with 14 bases between the two germline ends. This CDR3 has 12 amino acids. Here the CDR3 reads CSVWRTEDEQFF. CDR3 DNA sequence: TGCAGCGTGTGGCGAACAGAGGATGAGCAGTTCTTC.

The chain combines TRBV19 with TRBJ1-1, with 7 nucleotides matching TRBD1. V was pared by 6 bases and J by 0 bases, with 10 bases of the junction left unmatched. This CDR3 region has 16 residues. CDR1 is LNHDA and CDR2 is SQIVND in the germline V gene (reference sequence). The CDR3 here is CASRDRPSHMNTEAFF. CDR3 DNA: TGTGCCAGTAGGGACAGGCCCTCTCATATGAACACTGAAGCTTTCTTT.

V and J are TRBV9 and TRBJ1-2, with 9 bases lining up with TRBD1. The CDR3 spans 12 residues. The germline V gene encodes CDR1 SGDLS and CDR2 YYNGEE. The ends lost 6 bases at V and 5 bases at J; junction bases unmatched: 2. The CDR3 loop is CASTGTGYGYTF. The CDR3 DNA reads as TGTGCCAGCACCGGGACAGGGTATGGCTACACCTTC.

The rearrangement uses TRBV7-2 and TRBJ1-3; D unresolved. The CDR3 length is 13 residues. Trimming pared 0 bases from V and 4 bases from J, leaving 4 bases between. Per germline, CDR1 SGHTA and CDR2 FQGNSA. The CDR3 reads CASSLAGGNTIYF. In DNA, the CDR3 is TGTGCCAGCAGCTTAGCGGGCGGAAACACCATATATTTT.

This chain joins TRBV5-6 and TRBJ2-1; D may match TRBD1 or TRBD2 (5 bases each). Germline V gives CDR1 SGHDT, CDR2 YYEEEE. This CDR3 spans 14 amino acids. V lost 0 bases and J 8 bases, leaving 12 bases between the germline ends. The CDR3 spells CASSLVGPSHEQFF. The CDR3 DNA follows: TGTGCCAGCAGCTTGGTGGGACCTTCCCATGAGCAGTTCTTC.

As concerns this clone: A much larger clone differs from this one at a single base, so this may be a read error. The rearrangement joins TRBV28 to TRBJ1-3, with D uncertain. Germline CDR1 is MDHEN and CDR2 is SYDVKM. The CDR3 has 17 residues. CDR3 protein: CASSLDPRGYSRNTIYF. Written as DNA, the CDR3 is TGTGCCAGCAGTTTAGACCCCAGAGGGTACTCTAGAAACACCATATATTTT.